Listed here are 5 T cell receptor beta chains from one sample, sequenced in a study of cytomegalovirus exposure and HLA in healthy donors. Both 60 Vbeta primers and 13 Jbeta primers went into the PCR. Using immunoSEQ multiplex PCR, the repertoire was profiled, and TCRdb retains in-frame clones only, with some absent. Among approximately 170,000 clones listed, roughly 80% were seen once. Sequenced: PBMCs. These receptors all stem from a woman between 18 and 29 years old in good health and CMV-seronegative.

V gene TRBV9 combines with J gene TRBJ2-7, with D maybe TRBD2 (6 bases). The germline V gene encodes CDR1 SGDLS and CDR2 YYNGEE. V was cut by 0 bases and J by 0 bases, with 10 bases left in between. CDR3 length: 15 amino acids. CDR3: CASSVGASDSYEQYF. The CDR3 DNA reads as TGTGCCAGCAGCGTAGGGGCTAGCGACTCCTACGAGCAGTACTTC.

The J gene is TRBJ2-1, the V gene TRBV11-3, with 7 bases identical to TRBD2. Germline V CDR1 and CDR2: SGHNT, YENEEA. V was pared by 3 bases and J by 8 bases, with 13 bases of the junction left unmatched. CDR3 length: 16 amino acids. The CDR3 is CASSFRGGAGEDEQFF. Here the CDR3 DNA reads TGTGCCAGCAGCTTCCGAGGTGGGGCGGGAGAGGATGAGCAGTTCTTC.

In its sample, this clone was seen a few times. V is TRBV5-1 and J is TRBJ1-5; 8 bases match TRBD1. The CDR3 spans 15 residues. Germline lookup yields CDR1 SGHRS and CDR2 YFSETQ. The trim removed 0 bases at V and 4 bases at J, leaving 3 bases unmatched. The CDR3 DNA reads TGCGCCAGCAGCTTGGGGACAGGGTGGAATCAGCCCCAGCATTTT. Translated, it gives CASSLGTGWNQPQHF. Filled out from reference TRBV5-1 and TRBJ1-5, the complete variable domain reads KAGVTQTPRYLIKTRGQQVTLSCSPISGHRSVSWYQQTPGQGLQFLFEYFSETQRNKGNFPGRFSGRQFSNSRSEMNVSTLELGDSALYLCASSLGTGWNQPQHFGDGTRLSIL.

V gene TRBV18 combines with J gene TRBJ2-2, with D perhaps TRBD1 (6 bases). This CDR3 contains 15 residues. From germline, CDR1 is KGHSH and CDR2 LQKENI. V was shortened by 6 bases and J by 2 bases, with 13 bases between the two germline ends. CDR3 sequence (DNA): TGTGCCAGCTCGATACCGGGACATAACACCGGGGAGCTGTTTTTT. Amino acid sequence: CASSIPGHNTGELFF.

The chain links TRBV28 to TRBJ2-7, with 10 bases aligning to TRBD1. J lost 4 bases, V lost 6 bases, and 6 bases had no gene match. Germline V gene data show CDR1 as MDHEN and CDR2 as SYDVKM. The CDR3 extends over 14 amino acids. Here the CDR3 DNA reads TGTGCCAGCAGAGGGGACAGGGGAACTTACGAGCAGTACTTC. Translating gives CASRGDRGTYEQYF.